This entry describes one TCR beta chain. The antigen it binds to is not known. There are no base qualities to consult, and no much larger clone falls within one base. The data stem from a study of control samples from healthy donors and cancer patients (dated by TCRdb to 2019 to 2021). Receptor libraries were prepared by the immunoSEQ multiplex PCR assay. This is the immuneACCESS table as TCRdb keeps it, with only in-frame sequences that have V and J called. A part of the clones is gone; compared with another copy, unresolved V genes explain less than half, and the rest is unexplained. The sample data list around 50,000 clones, and 65% to 90% of these were observed just once. The ten biggest clones cover roughly 2.8% of the sample. The germline V gene (reference sequence) gives CDR1 as GTSNPN and CDR2 as SVGIG. V is pruned by 3 bases and J by 5 bases, leaving 7 bases of the junction without a gene match. The CDR3 starts with the cysteine, ends with the phenylalanine, and has 14 residues. Just the 42-base CDR3 DNA is kept, in frame starting at base 1.

The sequence is built from TRBV30 and TRBJ1-2; a stretch of 9 junction bases matches TRBD1. The TCR was taken from a woman aged 50 to 60 with lung cancer. The sample comprised PBMCs. Here is the DNA: TGTGCCTGGAGCCGGGACAGGGTTCGGTATGGCTACACCTTC. Translated, this gives CAWSRDRVRYGYTF.